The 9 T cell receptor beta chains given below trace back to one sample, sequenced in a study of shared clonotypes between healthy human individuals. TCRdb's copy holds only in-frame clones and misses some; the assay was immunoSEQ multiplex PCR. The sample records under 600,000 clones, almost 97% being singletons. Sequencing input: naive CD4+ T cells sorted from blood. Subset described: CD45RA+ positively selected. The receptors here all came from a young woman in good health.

CDR3 amino acids: CASSDRGTGNTIYF. The CDR3 DNA follows: TGTGCCAGCAGCGACAGGGGAACTGGAAACACCATATATTTT. The rearrangement uses TRBV9 and TRBJ1-3; the match to TRBD1 covers 7 bases. Germline V lookup: CDR1 SGDLS, CDR2 YYNGEE. This CDR3 is built from 14 residues. Losses at the gene ends were 3 bases for V and 2 bases for J; bases not matched to a gene: 2.

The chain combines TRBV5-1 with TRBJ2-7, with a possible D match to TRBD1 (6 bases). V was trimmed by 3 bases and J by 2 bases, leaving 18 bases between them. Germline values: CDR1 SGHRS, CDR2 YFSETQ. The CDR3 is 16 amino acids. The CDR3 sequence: CASSSTPGQSTYEQYF. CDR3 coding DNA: TGCGCCAGCAGCTCTACACCGGGACAATCAACCTACGAGCAGTACTTC.

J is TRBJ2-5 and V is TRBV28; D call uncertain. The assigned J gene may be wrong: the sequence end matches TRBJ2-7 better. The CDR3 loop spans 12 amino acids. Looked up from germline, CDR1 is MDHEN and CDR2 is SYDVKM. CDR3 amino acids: CASKTPSYEQYF. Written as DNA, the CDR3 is TGTGCCAGCAAGACTCCCTCCTACGAGCAGTACTTC.

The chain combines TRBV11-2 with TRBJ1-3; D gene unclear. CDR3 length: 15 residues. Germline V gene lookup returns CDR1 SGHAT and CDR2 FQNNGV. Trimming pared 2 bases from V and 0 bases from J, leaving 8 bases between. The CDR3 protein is CASSLWGSSGNTIYF. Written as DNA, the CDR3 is TGTGCCAGCAGCTTATGGGGTAGCTCTGGAAACACCATATATTTT. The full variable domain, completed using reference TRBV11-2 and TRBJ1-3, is EAGVAQSPRYKIIEKRQSVAFWCNPISGHATLYWYQQILGQGPKLLIQFQNNGVVDDSQLPKDRFSAERLKGVDSTLKIQPAKLEDSAVYLCASSLWGSSGNTIYFGEGSWLTVV.

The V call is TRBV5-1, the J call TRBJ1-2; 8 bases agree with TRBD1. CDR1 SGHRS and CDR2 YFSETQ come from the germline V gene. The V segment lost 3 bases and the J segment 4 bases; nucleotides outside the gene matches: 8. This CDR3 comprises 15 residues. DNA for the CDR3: TGCGCCAGCAGCTGGATGGCGGGACAGGCCTATGGCTACACCTTC. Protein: CASSWMAGQAYGYTF.

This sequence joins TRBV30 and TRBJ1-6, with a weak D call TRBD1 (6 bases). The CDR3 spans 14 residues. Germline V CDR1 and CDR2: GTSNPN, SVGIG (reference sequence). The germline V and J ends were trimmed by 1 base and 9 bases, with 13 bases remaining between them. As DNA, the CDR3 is TGTGCCTGGAGTGAAGGGGGGCGCCGTTCACCCCTCCACTTT. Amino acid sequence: CAWSEGGRRSPLHF.

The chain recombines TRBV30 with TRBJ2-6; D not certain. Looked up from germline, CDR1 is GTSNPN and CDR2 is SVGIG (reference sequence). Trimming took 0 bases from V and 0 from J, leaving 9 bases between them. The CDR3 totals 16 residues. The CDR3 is CAWSVLPLSGANVLTF. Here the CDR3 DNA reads TGTGCCTGGAGTGTACTCCCCCTCTCTGGGGCCAACGTCCTGACTTTC.

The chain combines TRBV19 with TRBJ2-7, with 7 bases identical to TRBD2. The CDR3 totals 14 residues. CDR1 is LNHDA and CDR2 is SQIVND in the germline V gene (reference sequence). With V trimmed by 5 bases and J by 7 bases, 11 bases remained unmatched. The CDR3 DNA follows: TGTGCCAGTAGTGGGACTATCCTCTCGGGGGAGCAGTACTTC. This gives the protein CASSGTILSGEQYF.

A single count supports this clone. The CDR3 DNA sequence: TGTGCCAGCAGTTCTCAGAGAGGGAGCAATCAGCCCCAGCATTTT. This sequence encodes CASSSQRGSNQPQHF. V and J are TRBV6-6 and TRBJ1-5; D is unclear. V lost 4 bases and J lost 1, with 11 bases in between. Germline V gives CDR1 MNHNY, CDR2 SVGAGI (reference sequence). CDR3 length: 15 amino acids.